This entry lists 19 T cell receptor beta chains sequenced from one sample in a study of Ad26.COV2.S vaccination and SARS-CoV-2 variants. Treatment in this sample: around 19 received Ad26.COV2.S at low or high dose, single or two shots; roughly five received placebo; per-sample allocation not given. Samples came from day 63 after the first vaccine or placebo injection. Produced via immunoSEQ multiplex PCR; TCRdb's table is partial and in-frame only. The sample yields some 350,000 clones, 85% to 90% seen once. The specimen comprised peripheral blood, sampled in a trial of Ad26.COV2.S vaccine versus placebo. The receptors come from a person aged 18-65 years who received the Ad26.COV2.S COVID-19 vaccine or a placebo.

This rearrangement joins TRBV4-3 to TRBJ1-5; unclear D gene. This CDR3 comprises 14 residues. Germline V gene data show CDR1 as LGHNA and CDR2 as YSLEER. The V end lost 0 bases, the J end lost 2 bases, and 5 bases lay between the germline ends. CDR3 sequence reads: CASSQEVGNQPQHF. CDR3 DNA sequence: TGCGCCAGCAGCCAAGAAGTAGGCAATCAGCCCCAGCATTTT.

The V call is TRBV13, the J call TRBJ2-1, with D unresolved. Trimming shortened V by 1 base and J by 5 bases, and 18 bases separated the two germline ends. CDR1 and CDR2 (germline): PRHDT, FYEKMQ (reference sequence). The CDR3 length is 17 residues. CDR3 loop: CASSLERRIQADNEQFF. The CDR3 coding sequence is TGTGCCAGCAGCTTAGAGAGACGGATTCAGGCGGACAATGAGCAGTTCTTC.

The CDR3 sequence is CASSLAVNEKLFF. As DNA, the CDR3 is TGTGCCAGCAGCTTGGCAGTTAATGAAAAACTGTTTTTT. This chain connects TRBV5-6 to TRBJ1-4; no definite D call. Trimming stripped 0 bases from V and 4 bases from J, with 4 bases between. Germline CDR1 and CDR2: SGHDT and YYEEEE. The CDR3 has 13 amino acids.

The chain carries TRBV2 and TRBJ2-6; D ambiguous. The CDR3 is 15 amino acids. V was trimmed by 7 bases and J by 4 bases, leaving 14 bases between them. Germline-derived CDR1 and CDR2 are SNHLY and FYNNEI. The CDR3 DNA sequence: TGTGCCAGCACCGTGACTGGCGGAGGGGCCAACGTCCTGACTTTC. Amino acids: CASTVTGGGANVLTF.

The chain has TRBV18 and TRBJ2-1, with 8 bases that match TRBD1. This CDR3 is built from 15 residues. With 3 bases clipped from V and 5 bases from J, the junction kept 6 bases outside the gene matches. Germline CDR1 reads KGHSH; CDR2 reads LQKENI. This CDR3 reads CASSPRQGANNEQFF. The DNA for the CDR3 is TGTGCCAGCTCACCCCGGCAGGGGGCCAACAATGAGCAGTTCTTC.

This clone was counted a single time. The chain employs TRBV5-1 and TRBJ1-1; 11 nucleotides align to TRBD1. Trimming cost V 5 bases and J 4 bases; bases outside gene matches: 7. Germline V gene lookup returns CDR1 SGHRS and CDR2 YFSETQ. The CDR3 totals 15 residues. The CDR3 sequence: CASSTAGTGGTEAFF. In DNA form, the CDR3 reads TGCGCCAGCAGTACCGCCGGGACAGGGGGCACTGAAGCTTTCTTT.

The J gene is TRBJ2-7, the V gene TRBV28; TRBD2 matches 8 bases. Trimming took 6 bases from V and 6 from J; bases not matched to a gene: 10. Germline V lookup: CDR1 MDHEN, CDR2 SYDVKM. This CDR3 is 14 amino acids long. The CDR3 sequence: CASRNPRGGREQYV. CDR3 DNA: TGTGCCAGCAGAAACCCCCGGGGGGGGCGCGAGCAGTACGTC.

The chain links TRBV7-3 to TRBJ2-1; the D gene is possibly TRBD2 (5 bases). The CDR3 contains 16 residues. V gave up 2 bases and J gave up 2 bases, with 13 bases separating them. Germline V gene data show CDR1 as SGHTA and CDR2 as FQGTGA. The CDR3 here is CASSLALGSAYNEQFF. The CDR3 DNA sequence: TGTGCCAGCAGCTTAGCCCTAGGTAGCGCCTACAATGAGCAGTTCTTC.

V usage is TRBV4-1 and J usage is TRBJ2-3; D might be TRBD2 (5 bases). The CDR3 is 17 residues long. Germline loops: CDR1 MGHRA, CDR2 YSYEKL. Trimming took 2 bases from V and 2 from J, leaving 17 bases between them. The CDR3 DNA reads TGCGCCAGCAGCCAACCCCGACTAACCCGCAACACAGATACGCAGTATTTT. Translation gives CASSQPRLTRNTDTQYF.

The V call is TRBV11-3, the J call TRBJ2-2; no firm D call. V lost 4 bases, J lost 6 bases, and 6 bases lay in between. Germline CDR1 reads SGHNT; CDR2 reads YENEEA. The length of the CDR3 is 12 residues. CDR3 DNA sequence: TGTGCCAGCAGCTGGAGTGCCGGGGAGCTGTTTTTT. The encoded protein is CASSWSAGELFF.

Only a few counts were recorded for this clone. The chain employs TRBV7-9 and TRBJ1-3; D possibly corresponds to TRBD1 (5 bases). Trimming removed 6 bases at V and 8 bases at J, with 23 bases between. The CDR3 covers 16 residues. Germline V gene sequence: CDR1 SEHNR, CDR2 FQNEAQ (reference sequence). Here the CDR3 reads CASSPRPGGVADTIYF. The CDR3 DNA reads TGTGCCAGCAGTCCCCGGCCGGGAGGGGTGGCGGACACCATATATTTT.

This chain uses TRBV4-3 with TRBJ2-3; D is possibly TRBD1 or TRBD2 (5 bases each). Trimming pared 1 base from V and 3 bases from J, leaving 17 bases between. CDR3 length equals 17 residues. Germline V gene data show CDR1 as LGHNA and CDR2 as YSLEER. The chain's CDR3 is CASSQALREWGTDTQYF. In DNA, the CDR3 is TGCGCCAGCAGCCAAGCTTTGAGGGAGTGGGGGACAGATACGCAGTATTTT.

The gene calls are TRBV4-2 and TRBJ2-1, with D perhaps TRBD1 (6 bases). The CDR3 is made up of 15 amino acids. Germline V lookup: CDR1 LGHNA, CDR2 YNFKEQ. V lost 2 bases to trimming and J lost 3 bases, with 11 bases between them. The DNA of the CDR3 is TGTGCCAGCAGCCAATCTACAGGGTACTACAATGAGCAGTTCTTC. Translation gives CASSQSTGYYNEQFF.

The chain links TRBV18 to TRBJ1-4; no clear D gene. The germline V gene has CDR1 KGHSH and CDR2 LQKENI. The V and J ends lost 1 base and 0 bases respectively, with 9 bases between them. The CDR3 contains 16 residues. CDR3 sequence: CASSPQLETTNEKLFF. In DNA, the CDR3 is TGTGCCAGCTCACCACAGCTAGAGACAACTAATGAAAAACTGTTTTTT. Full variable domain (missing parts from reference TRBV18 and TRBJ1-4): NAGVMQNPRHLVRRRGQEARLRCSPMKGHSHVYWYRQLPEEGLKFMVYLQKENIIDESGMPKERFSAEFPKEGPSILRIQQVVRGDSAAYFCASSPQLETTNEKLFFGSGTQLSVL.

This chain links TRBV9 with TRBJ2-7; possible D gene TRBD1, 6 bases. Trimming took off 4 bases at V and 4 bases at J, with 18 bases between the two ends. The CDR3 is 15 amino acids. Per germline, CDR1 SGDLS and CDR2 YYNGEE. The CDR3 DNA is TGTGCCAGCAGCTCACGCCGGGACAATCCTTACGAGCAGTACGTC. It is translated as CASSSRRDNPYEQYV.

The rearrangement links TRBV11-2 to TRBJ1-1; tentatively, D is TRBD1 (6 bases). Germline V gene lookup returns CDR1 SGHAT and CDR2 FQNNGV. V lost 2 bases to trimming and J lost 0 bases, with 10 bases between them. The CDR3 contains 15 residues. Here the CDR3 DNA reads TGTGCCAGCAGCTTATTCGACAGGTTGAACACTGAAGCTTTCTTT. Amino acids: CASSLFDRLNTEAFF.

As to this clone: This sample includes further DNA sequences coding for the same CDR3. The chain uses TRBV7-3 and TRBJ1-2, with D unclear. Trimming pared 5 bases from V and 2 bases from J, leaving 9 bases between. The CDR3 length is 13 residues. Germline values: CDR1 SGHTA, CDR2 FQGTGA. The CDR3 nucleotides read TGTGCCAGCAGCCCGGACGGAAACTATGGCTACACCTTC. This codes for CASSPDGNYGYTF.

The chain recombines TRBV19 with TRBJ1-1, with no clear D. CDR3 size: 14 residues. Trimming left V 3 bases short and J 8 bases short, with 16 bases between. CDR1 and CDR2 (germline): LNHDA, SQIVND (reference sequence). CDR3 nucleotides: TGTGCCAGTAGTATTAGGGATGGACTGCTCGAAGCTTTCTTT. It specifies CASSIRDGLLEAFF. Variable domain in full (rest from reference TRBV19 and TRBJ1-1): DGGITQSPKYLFRKEGQNVTLSCEQNLNHDAMYWYRQDPGQGLRLIYYSQIVNDFQKGDIAEGYSVSREKKESFPLTVTSAQKNPTAFYLCASSIRDGLLEAFFGQGTRLTVV.

Notes on this clone: Other DNA variants within this sample encode the same CDR3. The chain combines TRBV7-2 with TRBJ2-5; perhaps TRBD2 as D (6 bases). V lost 5 bases and J lost 2, with 9 bases in between. This CDR3 is built from 13 residues. Germline-derived CDR1 and CDR2 are SGHTA and FQGNSA. CDR3 protein: CASSPSVQETQYF. The CDR3 region has the DNA TGTGCCAGCAGCCCTAGCGTACAAGAGACCCAGTACTTC. Based on the CDR3 plus reference TRBV7-2 and TRBJ2-5, the full variable domain is GAGVSQSPSNKVTEKGKDVELRCDPISGHTALYWYRQSLGQGLEFLIYFQGNSAPDKSGLPSDRFSAERTGGSVSTLTIQRTQQEDSAVYLCASSPSVQETQYFGPGTRLLVL.